A selection of T cell receptor beta chains follows, all from one sample in a study of cytomegalovirus exposure and HLA in healthy donors. This table comes from immunoSEQ multiplex PCR, and its TCRdb copy is limited to in-frame clones, with some not included. The profile shows 160,000 or so clones, around four fifths of them singletons. Sequenced sample: PBMCs. The source of these receptors is a man younger than 45 in good health and CMV-seronegative. CDR3s include the opening cysteine and the closing phenylalanine or tryptophan. Fields, in order: D gene, clone size, V gene, J gene, CDR3 protein, CDR3 DNA. A D gene is named only where the DNA matches it firmly. Size is omitted from some rows. Given values are once, few, many or a class for expanded clones.

TRBD1	NA	TRBV14	TRBJ1-2	CASSQDFGTGVGYGYTF	TGTGCCAGCAGCCAAGATTTTGGGACAGGGGTTGGATATGGCTACACCTTC
NA	NA	TRBV4-1	TRBJ1-5	CASSQARGVGQPQHF	TGCGCCAGCAGCCAAGCGCGCGGGGTAGGACAGCCCCAGCATTTT
TRBD1	NA	TRBV27	TRBJ1-5	CASRYYGQGMDQPQHF	TGTGCCAGCAGATATTACGGACAGGGAATGGATCAGCCCCAGCATTTT
TRBD1	few	TRBV7-2	TRBJ1-4	CASSLGMTGLEKLFF	TGTGCCAGCAGCTTAGGGATGACAGGGCTTGAAAAACTGTTTTTT
TRBD1	NA	TRBV4-3	TRBJ2-1	CASSPGQGWNEQFF	TGCGCCAGCAGCCCCGGACAGGGTTGGAATGAGCAGTTCTTC
TRBD2	NA	TRBV11-3	TRBJ2-7	CASSLQPWRGALLYEQYF	TGTGCCAGCAGCTTACAACCATGGCGGGGGGCTCTCCTCTACGAGCAGTACTTC
NA	NA	TRBV5-1	TRBJ1-1	CASSPPGVEVNTEAFF	TGCGCCAGCAGCCCTCCAGGGGTGGAAGTAAACACTGAAGCTTTCTTT
TRBD1	NA	TRBV15	TRBJ2-3	CATSARTGFTDTQYF	TGTGCCACCAGCGCAAGGACAGGGTTCACAGATACGCAGTATTTT
TRBD1	NA	TRBV5-6	TRBJ2-7	CASSTGTGDEQYF	TGTGCCAGCAGCACCGGGACAGGCGACGAGCAGTACTTC
NA	NA	TRBV9	TRBJ2-7	CASSVVQGDEQYF	TGTGCCAGCAGCGTAGTTCAGGGTGACGAGCAGTACTTC
NA	NA	TRBV6-5	TRBJ2-5	CASSYGRALQETQYF	TGTGCCAGCAGTTACGGCAGGGCGCTCCAAGAGACCCAGTACTTC
NA	NA	TRBV28	TRBJ1-1	CASSPEVGVTEAFF	TGTGCCAGCAGCCCGGAGGTGGGAGTCACTGAAGCTTTCTTT
TRBD2	once	TRBV12-5	TRBJ2-5	CASGSGLAGQETQYF	TGTGCTAGTGGTTCGGGACTAGCGGGCCAAGAGACCCAGTACTTC
NA	once	TRBV28	TRBJ1-6	CASSLPLSSYNSPLHF	TGTGCCAGCAGTTTACCTTTGAGCTCCTATAATTCACCCCTCCACTTT
NA	NA	TRBV9	TRBJ2-1	CASSVDGGSYNEQFF	TGTGCCAGCAGCGTAGACGGGGGTAGCTACAATGAGCAGTTCTTC
TRBD1	NA	TRBV28	TRBJ1-5	CASSLWTGRVNQPQHF	TGTGCCAGCAGTCTATGGACAGGGCGCGTCAATCAGCCCCAGCATTTT
NA	NA	TRBV7-2	TRBJ2-2	CASAVTGGTGELFF	TGTGCCAGCGCTGTAACCGGGGGCACCGGGGAGCTGTTTTTT
TRBD1	NA	TRBV28	TRBJ2-1	CASSLSNRGNEQFF	TGTGCCAGCAGTTTATCGAACAGGGGGAATGAGCAGTTCTTC
NA	NA	TRBV7-9	TRBJ1-4	CASSLGQGMNEKLFF	TGTGCCAGCAGCTTAGGTCAGGGGATGAATGAAAAACTGTTTTTT
TRBD1	NA	TRBV4-3	TRBJ1-5	CASSQEAGQGHRQPQHF	TGCGCCAGCAGCCAAGAGGCGGGACAGGGCCATCGACAGCCCCAGCATTTT
NA	NA	TRBV28	TRBJ1-3	CASGWTLGNTIYF	TGTGCCAGCGGGTGGACATTGGGAAACACCATATATTTT
TRBD2	NA	TRBV19	TRBJ2-2	CASSTGGRTGELFF	TGTGCCAGTAGTACGGGAGGGCGCACCGGGGAGCTGTTTTTT
NA	NA	TRBV5-1	TRBJ2-5	CASSFGSGQRQETQYF	TGCGCCAGCAGCTTCGGTAGCGGACAAAGACAAGAGACCCAGTACTTC
TRBD1	NA	TRBV19	TRBJ2-5	CASAPDRGQETQYF	TGTGCCAGTGCCCCGGACAGGGGGCAGGAGACCCAGTACTTC
NA	few	TRBV7-9	TRBJ2-7	CASSSVGGLTSEQYF	TGTGCCAGCAGCTCAGTGGGCGGACTCACCTCGGAGCAGTACTTC
NA	NA	TRBV19	TRBJ1-6	CASSIGGGNSPLHF	TGTGCCAGTAGTATCGGGGGAGGAAATTCACCCCTCCACTTT
NA	few	TRBV7-9	TRBJ1-3	CASSASGSLSGNTIYF	TGTGCCAGCAGCGCGTCAGGGTCGTTATCTGGAAACACCATATATTTT
TRBD2	NA	TRBV2	TRBJ2-5	CASLAGGLQETQYF	TGTGCCAGTTTAGCGGGGGGCCTTCAAGAGACCCAGTACTTC
TRBD2	NA	TRBV5-1	TRBJ2-1	CASSSRLAGYDEQFF	TGCGCCAGCAGCAGCAGACTAGCGGGGTACGATGAGCAGTTCTTC
NA	NA	TRBV19	TRBJ2-3	CASRPTSTDTQYF	TGTGCCAGTAGACCAACTAGTACCGATACGCAGTATTTT
NA	NA	TRBV7-3	TRBJ2-3	CASSPYPVSFSTDTQYF	TGTGCCAGCAGCCCTTACCCGGTCTCCTTTAGCACAGATACGCAGTATTTT
NA	once	TRBV9	TRBJ2-2	CASSVTGLSAGELFF	TGTGCCAGCAGCGTCACAGGGTTGTCAGCCGGGGAGCTGTTTTTT
NA	NA	TRBV4-2	TRBJ2-2	CASSQAQGPTGELFF	TGTGCCAGCAGCCAAGCCCAGGGCCCTACCGGGGAGCTGTTTTTT
NA	few	TRBV7-2	TRBJ2-7	CASSPAWAFYEQYF	TGTGCCAGCAGCCCAGCCTGGGCCTTCTACGAGCAGTACTTC
NA	once	TRBV28	TRBJ2-7	CASSSTGSEQYF	TGTGCCAGCAGCTCAACCGGGAGCGAGCAGTACTTC
TRBD1	NA	TRBV7-2	TRBJ1-2	CASSFTGGADGYTF	TGTGCCAGCAGCTTTACAGGGGGCGCTGACGGCTACACCTTC
NA	NA	TRBV11-1	TRBJ2-4	CASSSTVKSKNIQYF	TGTGCCAGCAGCTCGACAGTCAAAAGCAAAAACATTCAGTACTTC
TRBD1	NA	TRBV30	TRBJ2-3	CAWNRQGISTDTQYF	TGTGCCTGGAATCGACAGGGGATTAGCACAGATACGCAGTATTTT
TRBD1	NA	TRBV19	TRBJ1-2	CASSIERTGYGYTF	TGTGCCAGTAGTATAGAGAGGACAGGGTATGGCTACACCTTC
TRBD2	once	TRBV30	TRBJ2-7	CAWRPITGLAYEQYF	TGTGCCTGGAGACCCATCACCGGACTAGCCTACGAGCAGTACTTC
NA	NA	TRBV5-1	TRBJ1-1	CASSSLGRENTEAFF	TGCGCCAGCAGCTCACTTGGACGGGAAAACACTGAAGCTTTCTTT
NA	NA	TRBV25-1	TRBJ1-6	CASSEYILYSPLHF	TGTGCCAGCAGTGAATATATTTTGTATTCACCCCTCCACTTT
TRBD2	NA	TRBV27	TRBJ2-5	CASSRWGGRQETQYF	TGTGCCAGCAGTCGATGGGGCGGGAGACAAGAGACCCAGTACTTC
TRBD1	NA	TRBV6-5	TRBJ2-2	CASRRQGGNTGELFF	TGTGCCAGCAGACGACAGGGGGGAAACACCGGGGAGCTGTTTTTT
NA	once	TRBV13	TRBJ1-2	CASSPRGGSLINYGYTF	TGTGCCAGCAGCCCACGGGGGGGGAGCCTCATAAACTATGGCTACACCTTC
NA	NA	TRBV10-3	TRBJ1-2	CAISESTTASTYGYTF	TGTGCCATCAGTGAGTCGACGACAGCCTCCACCTATGGCTACACCTTC
TRBD1	NA	TRBV7-2	TRBJ1-2	CASSLTGGDGYTF	TGTGCCAGCAGCCTAACAGGGGGGGATGGCTACACCTTC
NA	NA	TRBV18	TRBJ2-3	CASSPPSADTQYF	TGTGCCAGCTCACCACCGAGCGCGGATACGCAGTATTTT
NA	NA	TRBV19	TRBJ1-5	CASSPIQAYSNQPQHF	TGTGCCAGTAGCCCGATCCAGGCGTATAGCAATCAGCCCCAGCATTTT
NA	NA	TRBV5-3	TRBJ1-4	CARSLIKFARKLFF	TGTGCCAGAAGCTTGATTAAGTTCGCGAGAAAACTGTTTTTT
TRBD1	NA	TRBV10-1	TRBJ2-2	CASSPTGAITGELFF	TGCGCCAGCAGTCCGACAGGGGCCATCACCGGGGAGCTGTTTTTT
NA	NA	TRBV11-2	TRBJ1-6	CASSLESSYNSPLHF	TGTGCCAGCAGCTTAGAGAGCTCCTATAATTCACCCCTCCACTTT